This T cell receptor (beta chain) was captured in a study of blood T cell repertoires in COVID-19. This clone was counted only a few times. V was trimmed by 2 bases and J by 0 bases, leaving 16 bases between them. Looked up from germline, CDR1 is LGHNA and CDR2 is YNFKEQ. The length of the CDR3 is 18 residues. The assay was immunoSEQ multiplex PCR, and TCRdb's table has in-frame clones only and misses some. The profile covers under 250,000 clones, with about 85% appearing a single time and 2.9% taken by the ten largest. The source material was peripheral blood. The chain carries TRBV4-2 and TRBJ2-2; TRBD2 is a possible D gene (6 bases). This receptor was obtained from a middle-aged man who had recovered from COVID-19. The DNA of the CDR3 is TGTGCCAGCAGCCAAAGGCCTAGCGCCTATGCGAACACCGGGGAGCTGTTTTTT. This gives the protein CASSQRPSAYANTGELFF.